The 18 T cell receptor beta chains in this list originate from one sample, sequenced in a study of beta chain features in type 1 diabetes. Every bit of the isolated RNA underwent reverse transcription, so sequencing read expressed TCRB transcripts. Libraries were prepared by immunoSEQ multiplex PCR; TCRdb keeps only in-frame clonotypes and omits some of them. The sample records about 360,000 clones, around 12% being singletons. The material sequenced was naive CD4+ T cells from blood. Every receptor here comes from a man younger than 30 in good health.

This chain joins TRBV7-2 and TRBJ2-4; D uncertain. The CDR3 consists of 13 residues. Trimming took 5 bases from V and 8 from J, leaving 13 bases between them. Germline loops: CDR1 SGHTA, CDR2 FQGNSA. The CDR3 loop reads CASSQRGEDIQYF. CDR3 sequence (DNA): TGTGCCAGCAGCCAACGTGGTGAGGACATTCAGTACTTC.

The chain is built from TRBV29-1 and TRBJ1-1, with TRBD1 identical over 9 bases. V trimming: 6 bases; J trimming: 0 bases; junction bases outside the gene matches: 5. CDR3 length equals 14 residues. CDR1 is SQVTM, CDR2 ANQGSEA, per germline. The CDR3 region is CSVGTGLMNTEAFF. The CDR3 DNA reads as TGCAGCGTGGGGACAGGGCTCATGAACACTGAAGCTTTCTTT.

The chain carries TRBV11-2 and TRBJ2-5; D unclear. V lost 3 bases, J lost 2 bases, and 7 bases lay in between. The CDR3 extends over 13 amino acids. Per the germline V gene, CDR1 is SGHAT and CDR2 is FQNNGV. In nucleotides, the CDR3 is TGTGCCAGCAGCTTTGCGGTTCAAGAGACCCAGTACTTC. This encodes CASSFAVQETQYF.

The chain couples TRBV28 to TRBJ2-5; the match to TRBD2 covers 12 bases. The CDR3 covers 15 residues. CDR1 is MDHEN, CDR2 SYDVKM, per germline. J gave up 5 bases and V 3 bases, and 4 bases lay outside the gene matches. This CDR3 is CASSFRLAGVETQYF. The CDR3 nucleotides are TGTGCCAGCAGTTTCCGACTAGCGGGAGTCGAGACCCAGTACTTC.

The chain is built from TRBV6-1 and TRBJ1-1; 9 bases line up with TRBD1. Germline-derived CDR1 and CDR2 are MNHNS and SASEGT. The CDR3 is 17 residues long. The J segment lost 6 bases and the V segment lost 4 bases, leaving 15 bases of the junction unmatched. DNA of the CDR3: TGTGCCAGCAGTGTGCGACAGGGGGTGTTCGAGCTTGCTGAAGCTTTCTTT. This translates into CASSVRQGVFELAEAFF.

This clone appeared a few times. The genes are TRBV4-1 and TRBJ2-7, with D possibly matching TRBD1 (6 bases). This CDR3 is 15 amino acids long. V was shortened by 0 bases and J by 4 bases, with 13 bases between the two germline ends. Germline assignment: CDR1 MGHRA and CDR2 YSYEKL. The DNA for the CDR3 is TGCGCCAGCAGCCAAGATAGGACAGCCCTATACGAGCAGTACTTC. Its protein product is CASSQDRTALYEQYF.

The DNA for the CDR3 is TGTGCCAGCAGTTTGGCCATCACCGTGAACACTGAAGCTTTCTTT. Amino acids: CASSLAITVNTEAFF. V gene TRBV28 combines with J gene TRBJ1-1; no clear D gene. The ends were cut back, 3 bases at V and 0 bases at J, with 11 bases in the middle. The CDR3 loop spans 15 amino acids. Germline lookup yields CDR1 MDHEN and CDR2 SYDVKM.

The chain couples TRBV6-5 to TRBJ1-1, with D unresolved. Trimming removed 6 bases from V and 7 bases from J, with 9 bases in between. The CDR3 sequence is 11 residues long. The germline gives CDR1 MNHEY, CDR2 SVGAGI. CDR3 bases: TGTGCCAGCAGACGTGCGGGTGAAGCTTTCTTT. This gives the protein CASRRAGEAFF.

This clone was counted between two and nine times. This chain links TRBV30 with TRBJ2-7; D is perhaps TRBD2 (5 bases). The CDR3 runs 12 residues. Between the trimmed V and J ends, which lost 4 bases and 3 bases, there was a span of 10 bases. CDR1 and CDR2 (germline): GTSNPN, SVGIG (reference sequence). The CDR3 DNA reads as TGTGCCTGGACTAGCAGACACTACGAGCAGTACTTC. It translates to CAWTSRHYEQYF.

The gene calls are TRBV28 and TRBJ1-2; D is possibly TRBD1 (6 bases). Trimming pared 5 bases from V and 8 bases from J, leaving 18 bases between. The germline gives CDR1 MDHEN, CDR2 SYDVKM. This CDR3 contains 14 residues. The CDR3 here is CASSPPDREGGYTF. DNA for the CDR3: TGTGCCAGCAGTCCGCCGGACAGAGAAGGAGGCTACACCTTC.

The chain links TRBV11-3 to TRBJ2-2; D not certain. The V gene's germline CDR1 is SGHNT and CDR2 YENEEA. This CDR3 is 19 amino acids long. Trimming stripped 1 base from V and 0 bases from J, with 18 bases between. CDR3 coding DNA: TGTGCCAGCAGCTTAGGTCTCGGAGTTGGGTACCCGAACACCGGGGAGCTGTTTTTT. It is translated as CASSLGLGVGYPNTGELFF.

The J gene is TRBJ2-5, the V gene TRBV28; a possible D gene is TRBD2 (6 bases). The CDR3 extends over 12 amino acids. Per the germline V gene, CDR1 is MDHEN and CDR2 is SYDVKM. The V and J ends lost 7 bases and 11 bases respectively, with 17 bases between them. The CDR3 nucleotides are TGTGCCAGCACCACGGGGGACGTGAAGCAGTACTTC. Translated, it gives CASTTGDVKQYF.

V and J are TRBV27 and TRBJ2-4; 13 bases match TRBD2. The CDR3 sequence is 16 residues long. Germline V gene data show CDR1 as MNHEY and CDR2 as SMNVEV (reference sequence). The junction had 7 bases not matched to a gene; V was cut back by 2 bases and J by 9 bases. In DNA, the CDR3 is TGTGCCAGCAGTTTACGGACTAGCGGGGGCCCTAGCATTCAGTACTTC. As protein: CASSLRTSGGPSIQYF.

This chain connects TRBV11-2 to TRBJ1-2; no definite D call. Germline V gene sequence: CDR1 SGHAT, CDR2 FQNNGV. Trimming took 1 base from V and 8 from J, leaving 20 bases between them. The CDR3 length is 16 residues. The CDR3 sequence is CASSLVGGGYGRGYTF. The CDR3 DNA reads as TGTGCCAGCAGCTTAGTAGGAGGAGGGTATGGGCGAGGCTACACCTTC.

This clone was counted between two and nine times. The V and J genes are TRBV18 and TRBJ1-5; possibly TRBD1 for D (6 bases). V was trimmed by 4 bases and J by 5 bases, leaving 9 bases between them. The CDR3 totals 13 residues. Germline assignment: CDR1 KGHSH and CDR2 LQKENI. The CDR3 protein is CASSHKGDQPQHF. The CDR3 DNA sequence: TGTGCCAGCTCACACAAGGGGGATCAGCCCCAGCATTTT.

Written as DNA, the CDR3 is TGTGCCAGCAGCCAAGATCTCAGGGCCCGACATCAGCCCCAGCATTTT. This codes for CASSQDLRARHQPQHF. The V and J genes are TRBV4-2 and TRBJ1-5; D might be TRBD1 (5 bases). V lost 0 bases and J lost 5, with 14 bases in between. The CDR3 is made up of 16 amino acids. Germline CDR1 LGHNA, CDR2 YNFKEQ.

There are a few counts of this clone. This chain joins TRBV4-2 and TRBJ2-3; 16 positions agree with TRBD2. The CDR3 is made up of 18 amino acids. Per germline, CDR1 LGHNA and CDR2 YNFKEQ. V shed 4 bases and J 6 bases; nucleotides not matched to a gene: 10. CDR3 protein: CASSRAPGLAGGPDTQYF. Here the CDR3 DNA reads TGTGCCAGCAGCCGGGCCCCGGGACTAGCGGGGGGGCCCGATACGCAGTATTTT.

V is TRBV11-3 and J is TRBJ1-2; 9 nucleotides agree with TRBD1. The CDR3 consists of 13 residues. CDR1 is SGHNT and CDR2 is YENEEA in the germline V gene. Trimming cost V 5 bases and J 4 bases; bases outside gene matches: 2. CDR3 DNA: TGTGCCAGCAGCCTGACAGGGGGCTATGGCTACACCTTC. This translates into CASSLTGGYGYTF. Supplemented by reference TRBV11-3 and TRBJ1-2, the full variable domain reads EAGVVQSPRYKIIEKKQPVAFWCNPISGHNTLYWYLQNLGQGPELLIRYENEEAVDDSQLPKDRFSAERLKGVDSTLKIQPAELGDSAVYLCASSLTGGYGYTFGSGTRLTVV.